A selection of T cell receptor beta chains follows, all from one sample in a study of beta chain features in type 1 diabetes. TCRdb's copy holds only in-frame clones and misses some; the assay was immunoSEQ multiplex PCR. The table records approximately 470,000 clones, approximately 28% of them present only once. Sequencing input: naive CD4+ T cells from blood. The receptors derive from a man between 18 and 29 years old in good health. The CDR3 runs from the conserved cysteine through the conserved F or W. Each record gives: V gene, D gene, clone size, J gene, CDR3 DNA, CDR3 protein. The D gene is left open where the match is weak. For some rows the clone size is stated as once, few or many, or as a class when expanded; others skip it.

>TRBV9|TRBD1|few|TRBJ1-1
TGTGCCAGCAGCTCGGACAGGTACAACACTGAAGCTTTCTTT
CASSSDRYNTEAFF
>TRBV5-1|-|few|TRBJ2-3
TGCGCCAGCAGCGTACAGGGACCAGATACGCAGTATTTT
CASSVQGPDTQYF
>TRBV30|TRBD2|few|TRBJ2-5
TGTGCCGCCTGGGTTGGCGGGAGGAGGTGGGAGACCCAGTACTTC
CAAWVGGRRWETQYF
>TRBV7-2|TRBD2|-|TRBJ2-1
TGTGCCAGCAGGATAGAGCGGGGGGCCTACAATGAGCAGTTCTTC
CASRIERGAYNEQFF
>TRBV5-1|TRBD1|-|TRBJ2-7
TGCGCCAGCAGCACCGGGACAGGGTCGTACGAGCAGTACTTC
CASSTGTGSYEQYF
>TRBV30|TRBD2|few|TRBJ2-7
TGTGCCTGGAGTGGGACTAGCGGGTTTTACGAGCAGTACTTC
CAWSGTSGFYEQYF
>TRBV9|-|-|TRBJ2-1
TGTGCCAGCAGCGTAGGATGGAGCCTCCCCAATGAGCAGTTCTTC
CASSVGWSLPNEQFF
>TRBV5-1|-|-|TRBJ2-2
TGCGCCAGCAGCTTGGAATCCAGGGCCACCGGGGAGCTGTTTTTT
CASSLESRATGELFF
>TRBV30|-|few|TRBJ2-7
TGTGCCTGGGGGGACGACCACTACGAGCAGTACTTC
CAWGDDHYEQYF
>TRBV11-2|-|-|TRBJ2-2
TGTGCCAGCAGCTTCCGTCGGGGTACGGACACCGGGGAGCTGTTTTTT
CASSFRRGTDTGELFF
>TRBV15|TRBD2|-|TRBJ2-4
TGTGCCACCAGCAGAGGGGGACTAGCGGGAGCTAACATTCAGTACTTC
CATSRGGLAGANIQYF
>TRBV5-4|TRBD2|few|TRBJ2-2
TGTGCCAGCAGACCCGGACTAGCGGGAGGTATTATAGCCGGGGAGCTGTTTTTT
CASRPGLAGGIIAGELFF
>TRBV18|TRBD1|few|TRBJ2-5
TGTGCCAGCTCACCCTTGGCAGGGGGCACAGAGACCCAGTACTTC
CASSPLAGGTETQYF
>TRBV13|TRBD2|few|TRBJ2-5
TGTGCCAGCAGCTTTGGTGATAGCGGGAGGGCAGGGGAGACCCAGTACTTC
CASSFGDSGRAGETQYF
>TRBV9|TRBD2|-|TRBJ2-7
TGTGCCAGCAGCGGAGGGGAAGCTAGCGGGGAAAACGAGCAGTACTTC
CASSGGEASGENEQYF
>TRBV5-1|TRBD1|-|TRBJ2-7
TGCGCCAGCAGCTTGGCTGGGACAGGAGACTACGAGCAGTACTTC
CASSLAGTGDYEQYF
>TRBV7-9|-|few|TRBJ2-1
TGTGCCAGCAGCCTAGGGGGGCAGCAGTTCTTC
CASSLGGQQFF
>TRBV10-3|TRBD1|-|TRBJ2-7
TGTGCCATCAGCGTTGGACAGGACGGAGACGAGCAGTACTTC
CAISVGQDGDEQYF
>TRBV19|-|few|TRBJ2-5
TGTGCCAGTAGTATCACCGGGTCGAAGACCCAGTACTTC
CASSITGSKTQYF
>TRBV10-3|TRBD1|-|TRBJ2-2
TGTGCCATCGGGACAGCGAACACCGGGGAGCTGTTTTTT
CAIGTANTGELFF
>TRBV9|-|-|TRBJ2-7
TGTGCCAGCAGCCCCCGGGACTCCTCCTACGAGCAGTACTTC
CASSPRDSSYEQYF
>TRBV30|-|few|TRBJ1-4
TGTGCCTGGGAACCAACAGGGCTATCTAATGAAAAACTGTTTTTT
CAWEPTGLSNEKLFF
>TRBV28|TRBD2|-|TRBJ2-5
TGTGCCAGCAGTTTCCTGACTAGCGGGATAAAGACCCAGTACTTC
CASSFLTSGIKTQYF
>TRBV7-9|-|-|TRBJ2-6
TGTGCCAGCAGCTTACTCGCTTCTGGGGCCAACGTCCTGACTTTC
CASSLLASGANVLTF
>TRBV29-1|-|-|TRBJ2-4
TGCAGCGTTAAGAACAGGACCGTAGCCAAAAACATTCAGTACTTC
CSVKNRTVAKNIQYF
>TRBV5-1|-|-|TRBJ2-2
TGCGCCAGCAGCTTGGGACAGACAGTCCGGGAGCTGTTTTTT
CASSLGQTVRELFF
>TRBV11-2|-|-|TRBJ2-6
TGTGCCAGCAGCTTACGCCAAATAGTGAGTGGGGCCAACGTCCTGACTTTC
CASSLRQIVSGANVLTF
>TRBV5-6|TRBD2|-|TRBJ2-3
TGTGCCAGCAGCTTGGAGACTAGCGGGAGCACAGATACGCAGTATTTT
CASSLETSGSTDTQYF
>TRBV30|-|-|TRBJ1-3
TGTGCCTGGAAGGGGACCAAGGTCGGAAACACCATATATTTT
CAWKGTKVGNTIYF
>TRBV4-1|-|-|TRBJ1-1
TGCGCCAGCAGCCAAGTGGTAGGCAGCGACACTGAAGCTTTCTTT
CASSQVVGSDTEAFF
>TRBV7-9|-|few|TRBJ2-7
TGTGCCAGCAGCTTAAAGGACATTTGGCAGTACTTC
CASSLKDIWQYF
>TRBV10-3|-|few|TRBJ2-5
TGTGCCATCAGTGAGTCGACCCACATGATCCAAGAGACCCAGTACTTC
CAISESTHMIQETQYF
>TRBV5-4|-|-|TRBJ2-7
TGTGCCAGCAGCTTGGGGCTAGACAGTACCTACGAGCAGTACTTC
CASSLGLDSTYEQYF
>TRBV5-1|TRBD2|-|TRBJ2-1
TGCGCCAGCACCCCTATAGCGGGAGGGCCCCCTGAGCAGTTCTTC
CASTPIAGGPPEQFF
>TRBV18|-|few|TRBJ2-1
TGTGCCAGCTCACCACCGGGCAATGAGCAGTTCTTC
CASSPPGNEQFF
>TRBV7-9|-|-|TRBJ1-4
TGTGCCAGCAGCTTAGGGCTGAATGAAAAACTGTTTTTT
CASSLGLNEKLFF
>TRBV5-1|-|once|TRBJ2-2
TGCGCCAGCAGCTTGTTGGAATTCACCGGGGAGCTGTTTTTT
CASSLLEFTGELFF
>TRBV27|-|-|TRBJ2-5
TGTGCCAGCAGTAGGCGTCAAGAAGAGACCCAGTACTTC
CASSRRQEETQYF
>TRBV30|TRBD1|-|TRBJ2-7
TGTGCCTGGAGTGTGGGACAGGCCTACGAGCAGTACTTC
CAWSVGQAYEQYF
>TRBV7-6|TRBD1|few|TRBJ1-1
TGTGCCAGCAGCTCCCCGCCCGGGACAGGGGGCGCAGCTGAAGCTTTCTTT
CASSSPPGTGGAAEAFF
>TRBV27|-|-|TRBJ2-7
TGTGCCAGCAGTTTACAGAGCGGTCAGACCTACGAGCAGTACTTC
CASSLQSGQTYEQYF
>TRBV28|TRBD1|once|TRBJ1-2
TGTGCCAGCACACCGGGACAGGGGTACAAGGGCTACACCTTC
CASTPGQGYKGYTF
>TRBV14|TRBD2|-|TRBJ2-3
TGTGCCAGCAGCCGACTAGCGGGAAGAACAGATACGCAGTATTTT
CASSRLAGRTDTQYF
>TRBV30|TRBD1|-|TRBJ2-2
TGTGCCTGGGCCGGGACAGGAGTTACCGGGGAGCTGTTTTTT
CAWAGTGVTGELFF
>TRBV25-1|TRBD1|few|TRBJ2-5
TGTGCCAGCAGTGAATATGGGACAGGGGGCCGAGAGACCCAGTACTTC
CASSEYGTGGRETQYF
>TRBV4-1|-|-|TRBJ2-3
TGCGCCAGCAGCCAAGATATCGGGTTTGGTAATACGCAGTATTTT
CASSQDIGFGNTQYF
>TRBV19|-|-|TRBJ2-7
TGTGCCAGTAGGGACAGAGCCTCCTACGAGCAGTACTTC
CASRDRASYEQYF
>TRBV5-4|-|-|TRBJ1-4
TGTGCCAGCAGCTTTAACGGAGGTGCAACTAATGAAAAACTGTTTTTT
CASSFNGGATNEKLFF
>TRBV5-6|-|few|TRBJ2-5
TGTGCCAGCAGCAAACTGGAGACCCAGTACTTC
CASSKLETQYF